The sequence of this T cell receptor beta chain was determined in a study of beta chain features in type 1 diabetes. Every bit of the isolated RNA underwent reverse transcription, so sequencing read expressed TCRB transcripts. Profiled with immunoSEQ multiplex PCR; TCRdb holds only in-frame clones, not every one. The sample records hundreds of thousands of clones, around 15% being singletons. Study outcomes and limitations: Significant though moderate, a shortening of TCRB CDR3s appeared in all four CD4+ subsets of Type 1 diabetes patients.

With respect to this clone: What it binds is not known.

Per the germline V gene, CDR1 is SNHLY and CDR2 is FYNNEI. The V end was cut by 7 bases, the J end by 5 bases, with 14 bases between. CDR3 size: 13 residues. Material: naive CD4+ T cells from blood. J is TRBJ2-5 and V is TRBV2, with D possibly TRBD2 on 5 matching bases. The receptor was isolated from a man in his late teens or twenties with type 1 diabetes. CDR3 nucleotide sequence: TGTGCCAGCACCCTACCCCCGGGGGAGACCCAGTACTTC. Its translation: CASTLPPGETQYF. The complete variable domain, with remaining parts taken from reference TRBV2 and TRBJ2-5, reads EPEVTQTPSHQVTQMGQEVILRCVPISNHLYFYWYRQILGQKVEFLVSFYNNEISEKSEIFDDQFSVERPDGSNFTLKIRSTKLEDSAMYFCASTLPPGETQYFGPGTRLLVL.